This T cell receptor (beta chain) emerged from a study of CD8+ T cells in alopecia areata. RNA, once extracted, was reverse transcribed into cDNA for use as the sequencing template. The method was immunoSEQ multiplex PCR; TCRdb's version includes in-frame clones alone and lacks a portion of them. Of some 150,000 clones in the sample, around 71% were seen once. Findings of the study overall: TCR sharing across patients was less clear than in mice, possibly HLA-related.

Notes on this clone: Its antigen is still unknown.

V was pared by 1 base and J by 0 bases, with 7 bases between. The CDR3 totals 15 residues. CDR1 and CDR2 from the germline V gene are MNHNS and SASEGT. The chain employs TRBV6-1 and TRBJ2-1; D not certain. This receptor was taken from a human donor with alopecia areata. The input for sequencing was CD8+ T cells sorted from blood, taken at week 0. CDR3 nucleotide sequence: TGTGCCAGCAGTGAAGAACACAGCTCCTACAATGAGCAGTTCTTC. It translates to CASSEEHSSYNEQFF.